The clone carrying this T cell receptor beta chain was observed at least ten times. Its specificity is unknown. This sample is part of a study of T-cell memory formation after mild COVID-19. Overall study: Clusters were largely donor specific. Overall study results and limits: CD8+ contracting clones occupied EMRA, while CD4+ ones occupied mainly CM and EM. CD4/CD8 balance held among clones contracting day 15 to 85, and later expanders leaned CD4+.

Constant-segment primers and 5'RACE yielded cDNA libraries for TCR alpha and TCR beta, each carrying sample barcodes and UMIs. From the 5' RACE reads, TCRdb called clonotypes with MiXCR, one entry per CDR3 protein. The table includes roughly 14,000 distinct CDR3 sequences, 20% to 25% detected once. There are 14 residues in the CDR3. Germline CDR1 reads LGHNA; CDR2 reads YNFKEQ. The V and J ends lost 0 bases and 7 bases respectively, with 12 bases between them. The rearrangement links TRBV4-2 to TRBJ1-2; D call uncertain. This clonotype originated in a young man who had mild COVID-19 (a few samples of this study predate the infection). Cell type and time point are not known. Material: PBMCs or a T cell subset sorted from them (not recorded which). CDR3 bases: TGTGCCAGCAGCCAAGAGAACGCGGACGGTGGCTACACCTTC. The encoded protein is CASSQENADGGYTF.